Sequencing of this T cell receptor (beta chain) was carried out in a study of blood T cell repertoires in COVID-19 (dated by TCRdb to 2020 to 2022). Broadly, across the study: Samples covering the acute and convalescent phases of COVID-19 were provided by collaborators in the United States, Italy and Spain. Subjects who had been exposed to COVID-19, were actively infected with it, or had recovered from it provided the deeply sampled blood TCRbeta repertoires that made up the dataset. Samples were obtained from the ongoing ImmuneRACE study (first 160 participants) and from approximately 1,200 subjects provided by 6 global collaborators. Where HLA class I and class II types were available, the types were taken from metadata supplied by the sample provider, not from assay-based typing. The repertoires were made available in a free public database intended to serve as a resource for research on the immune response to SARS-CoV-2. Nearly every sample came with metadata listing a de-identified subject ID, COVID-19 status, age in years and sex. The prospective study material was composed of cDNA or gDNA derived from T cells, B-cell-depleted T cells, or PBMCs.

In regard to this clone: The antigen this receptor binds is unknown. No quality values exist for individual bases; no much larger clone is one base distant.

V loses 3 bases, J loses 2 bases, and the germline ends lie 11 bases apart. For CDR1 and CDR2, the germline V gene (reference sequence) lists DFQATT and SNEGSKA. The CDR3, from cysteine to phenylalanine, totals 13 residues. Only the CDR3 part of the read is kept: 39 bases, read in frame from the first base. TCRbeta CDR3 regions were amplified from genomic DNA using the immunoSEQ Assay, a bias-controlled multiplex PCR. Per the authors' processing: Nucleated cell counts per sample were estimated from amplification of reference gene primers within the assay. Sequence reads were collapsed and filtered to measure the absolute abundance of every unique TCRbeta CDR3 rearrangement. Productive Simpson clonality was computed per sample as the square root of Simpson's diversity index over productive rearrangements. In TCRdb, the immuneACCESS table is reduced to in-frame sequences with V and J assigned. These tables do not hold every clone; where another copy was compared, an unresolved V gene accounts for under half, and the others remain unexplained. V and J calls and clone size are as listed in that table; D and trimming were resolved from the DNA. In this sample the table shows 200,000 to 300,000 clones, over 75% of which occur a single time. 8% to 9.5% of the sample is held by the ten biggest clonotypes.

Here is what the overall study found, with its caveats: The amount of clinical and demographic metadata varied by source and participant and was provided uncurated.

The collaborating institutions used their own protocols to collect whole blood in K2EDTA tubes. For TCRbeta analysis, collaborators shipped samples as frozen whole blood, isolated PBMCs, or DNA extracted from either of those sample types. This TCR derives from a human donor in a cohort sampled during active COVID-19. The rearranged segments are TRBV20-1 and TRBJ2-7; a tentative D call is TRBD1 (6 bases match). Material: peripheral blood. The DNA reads TGCAGTGCTAGTGTGACAGGCCCCTACGAGCAGTACTTC. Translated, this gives CSASVTGPYEQYF.